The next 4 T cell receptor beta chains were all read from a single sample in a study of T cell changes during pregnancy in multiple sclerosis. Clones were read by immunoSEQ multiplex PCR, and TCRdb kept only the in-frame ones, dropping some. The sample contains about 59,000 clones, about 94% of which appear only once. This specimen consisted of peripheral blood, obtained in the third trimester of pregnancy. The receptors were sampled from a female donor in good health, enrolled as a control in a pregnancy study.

This CDR3 is CASGPGQGALNEQFF. CDR3 DNA sequence: TGTGCTAGTGGTCCGGGACAGGGGGCCCTCAATGAGCAGTTCTTC. The chain links TRBV12-5 to TRBJ2-1; 12 bases map to TRBD1. Germline loops: CDR1 LGHNT, CDR2 FRNRAP. Unmatched junction bases numbered 5, after V lost 5 bases and J lost 6 bases. The CDR3 has 15 residues. The full variable domain, its missing parts supplied by reference TRBV12-5 and TRBJ2-1, is DARVTQTPRHKVTEMGQEVTMRCQPILGHNTVFWYRQTMMQGLELLAYFRNRAPLDDSGMPKDRFSAEMPDATLATLKIQPSEPRDSAVYFCASGPGQGALNEQFFGPGTRLTVL.

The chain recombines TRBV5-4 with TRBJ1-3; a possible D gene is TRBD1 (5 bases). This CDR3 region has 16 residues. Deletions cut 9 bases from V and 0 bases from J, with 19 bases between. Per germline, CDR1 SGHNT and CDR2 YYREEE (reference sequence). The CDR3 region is CATRNGGGFSGNTIYF. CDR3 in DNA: TGTGCCACCCGCAACGGGGGGGGGTTCTCTGGAAACACCATATATTTT.

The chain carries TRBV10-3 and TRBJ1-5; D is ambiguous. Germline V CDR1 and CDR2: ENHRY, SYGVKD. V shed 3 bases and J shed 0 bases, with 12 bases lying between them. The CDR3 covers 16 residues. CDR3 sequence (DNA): TGTGCCATCAGTGATTACGGACGGGATAGCAATCAGCCCCAGCATTTT. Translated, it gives CAISDYGRDSNQPQHF.

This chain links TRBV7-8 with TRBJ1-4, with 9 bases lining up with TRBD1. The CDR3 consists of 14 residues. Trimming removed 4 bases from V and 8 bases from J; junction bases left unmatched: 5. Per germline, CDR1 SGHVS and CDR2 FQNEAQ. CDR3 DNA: TGTGCCAGCAGCTCGGACAGGGGTCTAGAAAAACTGTTTTTT. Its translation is CASSSDRGLEKLFF.